The 19 T cell receptor beta chains below come from one sample, sequenced in a study of identical twins. TCRdb passed the 5' RACE reads through MiXCR, listing each CDR3 protein once. The sample lists around 1.7 million distinct CDR3 sequences, under 35% occurring once. The sample was cord blood. The source of these receptors is a newborn girl in good health.

This clonotype was detected only a few times. The CDR3, as DNA: TGCAGTGCTAGTAGGGGCCAGGGTTTGTACGAGCAGTACTTC. Protein: CSASRGQGLYEQYF. The chain recombines TRBV20-1 with TRBJ2-7; D possibly corresponds to TRBD1 (5 bases). V was cut by 3 bases and J by 4 bases, with 16 bases left in between. Germline V gene lookup returns CDR1 DFQATT and CDR2 SNEGSKA (reference sequence). CDR3 length: 14 amino acids.

This clonotype was seen a few times. V usage is TRBV27 and J usage is TRBJ2-5; perhaps TRBD2 as D (5 bases). The CDR3 contains 14 residues. Germline loops: CDR1 MNHEY, CDR2 SMNVEV (reference sequence). Trimming removed 5 bases from V and 0 bases from J, with 10 bases in between. The CDR3 sequence is CASSPRLHQETQYF. The CDR3 DNA is TGTGCCAGCAGTCCACGACTACACCAAGAGACCCAGTACTTC.

The chain combines TRBV6-6 with TRBJ1-6; D perhaps matches TRBD1 (6 bases). Germline CDR1 MNHNY, CDR2 SVGAGI (reference sequence). V was shortened by 7 bases and J by 7 bases, with 20 bases between the two germline ends. The CDR3 runs to 16 residues. The DNA of the CDR3 is TGTGCCAGCACCGATTACGGGGGGCCGAGAAATTCACCCCTCCACTTT. It is translated as CASTDYGGPRNSPLHF.

This clonotype was detected many times. This chain connects TRBV3-1 to TRBJ2-1; D not resolved. The CDR3 is 13 amino acids. The germline gives CDR1 LGHDT, CDR2 YNNKEL (reference sequence). Trimming took 0 bases from V and 6 from J, leaving 6 bases between them. CDR3 region: CASSQERFNEQFF. CDR3 sequence (DNA): TGTGCCAGCAGCCAAGAGAGGTTCAATGAGCAGTTCTTC.

The rearrangement links TRBV7-9 to TRBJ1-2, with a tentative D call TRBD1 (6 bases). V was cut by 8 bases and J by 6 bases, with 16 bases left in between. This CDR3 comprises 13 residues. In germline, CDR1 is SEHNR, CDR2 FQNEAQ (reference sequence). CDR3 region: CASQAVRGDGYTF. The CDR3 DNA reads TGTGCCAGCCAGGCGGTCAGGGGTGATGGCTACACCTTC.

This chain connects TRBV27 to TRBJ2-1; TRBD2 matches 7 bases. V shed 1 base, J shed 8 bases, and the junction held 8 bases outside the gene matches. CDR3 length: 15 amino acids. The germline V gene encodes CDR1 MNHEY and CDR2 SMNVEV (reference sequence). This CDR3 is CASSLFSREYHEQFF. Here the CDR3 DNA reads TGTGCCAGCAGTTTATTCTCGCGGGAGTACCATGAGCAGTTCTTC.

The chain is built from TRBV30 and TRBJ2-7; no clear D gene. The germline gives CDR1 GTSNPN, CDR2 SVGIG (reference sequence). The ends were cut back, 5 bases at V and 4 bases at J, with 9 bases in the middle. The length of the CDR3 is 11 residues. The CDR3 spells CAWAQLYEQYF. In nucleotides, the CDR3 is TGTGCCTGGGCACAGCTTTACGAGCAGTACTTC.

This chain uses TRBV5-1 with TRBJ2-7, with D uncertain. V gave up 0 bases and J gave up 2 bases, with 12 bases separating them. Per germline, CDR1 SGHRS and CDR2 YFSETQ. The CDR3 is 15 amino acids. The CDR3 DNA reads as TGCGCCAGCAGCTTGGCCCCTCAGTCCCCCTACGAGCAGTACTTC. The encoded protein is CASSLAPQSPYEQYF.

As regards this clonotype: A read error may account for a junction end that differs from germline. This chain uses TRBV3-1 with TRBJ2-1, with 15 bases fitting TRBD2. The J call may be incorrect, as the DNA end agrees better with TRBJ2-7. The CDR3 runs 20 residues. Germline lookup yields CDR1 LGHDT and CDR2 YNNKEL (reference sequence). As DNA, the CDR3 is TGTACCAGCAGCAAAAGAGGGACTAGCGGGGGGCAGAGCTCCTACAATGAGCAGTACTTC. Translating gives CTSSKRGTSGGQSSYNEQYF.

This clonotype has a count of ten or more. The rearrangement uses TRBV29-1 and TRBJ2-7, with a possible D match to TRBD1 (5 bases). There are 12 residues in the CDR3. V lost 4 bases and J 6 bases, leaving 13 bases between the germline ends. Germline V lookup: CDR1 SQVTM, CDR2 ANQGSEA. CDR3 DNA sequence: TGCAGCGTTGGGCCACAGGCTAGCGAGCAGTACTTC. Translated, it gives CSVGPQASEQYF.

V usage is TRBV20-1 and J usage is TRBJ2-7; TRBD2 agrees at 11 bases. The germline gives CDR1 DFQATT, CDR2 SNEGSKA (reference sequence). V lost 0 bases, J lost 0 bases, and 4 bases stayed unmatched. The CDR3 extends over 16 amino acids. The CDR3 is CSARDSGRATSYEQYF. CDR3 sequence (DNA): TGCAGTGCTAGAGATAGCGGGAGGGCCACCTCCTACGAGCAGTACTTC.

This clonotype has more than one count but fewer than ten. The chain links TRBV12-3 or TRBV12-4 to TRBJ1-1; D remains unclear. V was pared by 3 bases and J by 0 bases, with 11 bases between. The CDR3 is made up of 15 amino acids. The CDR3 loop reads CASSFIGQLNTEAFF. In DNA form, the CDR3 reads TGTGCCAGCAGTTTTATCGGGCAGCTGAACACTGAAGCTTTCTTT.

The rearrangement links TRBV3-1 to TRBJ1-6; 7 bases match TRBD1. The CDR3 runs to 13 residues. The germline CDR1 and CDR2 sequences are LGHDT and YNNKEL (reference sequence). V lost 8 bases and J lost 5; bases outside the gene matches: 3. The CDR3 nucleotides read TGTGCCAGCGGAGACAGGGATAATTCACCCCTCCACTTT. Protein sequence: CASGDRDNSPLHF.

This clonotype was observed a few times. The chain uses TRBV20-1 and TRBJ1-4; D unresolved. The CDR3 contains 15 residues. Germline V gene data show CDR1 as DFQATT and CDR2 as SNEGSKA (reference sequence). Trimming cost V 3 bases and J 0 bases, with 11 bases left between them. CDR3 residues: CSASRSRPTNEKLFF. CDR3 nucleotide sequence: TGCAGTGCTAGTCGGTCCAGGCCAACTAATGAAAAACTGTTTTTT.

Worth noting for this clonotype: A much larger clone lies one base from this, so it may be a read error. V and J are TRBV7-2 and TRBJ2-7; D unresolved. This CDR3 has 16 residues. Germline CDR1 SGHTA, CDR2 FQGNSA. Trimming pared 1 base from V and 3 bases from J, leaving 16 bases between. DNA of the CDR3: TGTACCAGCAGCTTAGTTTGGCCGCAAGTAGGCTACGAGCAGTACTTC. It yields the protein CTSSLVWPQVGYEQYF.

The chain combines TRBV20-1 with TRBJ1-1; a weak D match, TRBD1 (5 bases). CDR1 is DFQATT, CDR2 SNEGSKA, per germline (reference sequence). The germline V and J ends were trimmed by 5 bases and 2 bases, with 12 bases remaining between them. The length of the CDR3 is 13 residues. CDR3 protein: CSASGHTNTEAFF. DNA for the CDR3: TGCAGTGCTTCAGGACACACAAACACTGAAGCTTTCTTT.

The sample holds one count of this clonotype. The chain recombines TRBV28 with TRBJ2-3; TRBD2 aligns across 13 bases. Germline values: CDR1 MDHEN, CDR2 SYDVKM. V lost 6 bases to trimming and J lost 0 bases; unmatched junction nucleotides: 18. The CDR3 has 21 residues. This CDR3 reads CASRYFLTSGRYPSSTDTQYF. The DNA of the CDR3 is TGTGCCAGCAGGTACTTCTTGACTAGCGGGAGGTATCCCTCTAGCACAGATACGCAGTATTTT.

This clonotype was seen more than once but under ten times. The chain combines TRBV4-2 with TRBJ1-2, with no clear D. Trimming removed 0 bases from V and 5 bases from J, with 13 bases in between. CDR3 length: 15 residues. Per germline, CDR1 LGHNA and CDR2 YNFKEQ. The CDR3 DNA sequence: TGTGCCAGCAGCCAAGAACATCTGAAAGGGTATGGCTACACCTTC. The encoded protein is CASSQEHLKGYGYTF.

The V call is TRBV20-1, the J call TRBJ2-4, with 12 bases aligning to TRBD1. V lost 3 bases to trimming and J lost 0 bases; unmatched junction nucleotides: 15. The germline CDR1 and CDR2 sequences are DFQATT and SNEGSKA (reference sequence). The CDR3 sequence is 20 residues long. CDR3 amino acids: CSARAGTGGALKIAKNIQYF. DNA of the CDR3: TGCAGTGCTAGGGCCGGGACAGGGGGCGCATTAAAAATAGCCAAAAACATTCAGTACTTC.